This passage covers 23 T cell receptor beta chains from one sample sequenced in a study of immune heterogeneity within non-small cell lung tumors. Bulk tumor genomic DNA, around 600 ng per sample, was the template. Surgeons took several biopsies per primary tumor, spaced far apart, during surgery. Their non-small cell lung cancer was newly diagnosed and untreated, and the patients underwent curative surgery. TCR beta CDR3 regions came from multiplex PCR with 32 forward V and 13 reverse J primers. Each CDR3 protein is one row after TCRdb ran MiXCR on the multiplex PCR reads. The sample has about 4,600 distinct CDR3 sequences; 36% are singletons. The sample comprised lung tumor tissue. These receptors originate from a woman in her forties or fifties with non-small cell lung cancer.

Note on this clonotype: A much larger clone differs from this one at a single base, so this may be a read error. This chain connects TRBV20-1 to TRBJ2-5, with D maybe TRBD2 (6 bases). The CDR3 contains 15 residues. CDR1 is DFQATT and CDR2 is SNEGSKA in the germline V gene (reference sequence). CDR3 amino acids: CSPRAGTQGQETQYF. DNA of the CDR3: TGCAGTCCTAGGGCCGGGACTCAAGGCCAAGAGACCCAGTACTTC.

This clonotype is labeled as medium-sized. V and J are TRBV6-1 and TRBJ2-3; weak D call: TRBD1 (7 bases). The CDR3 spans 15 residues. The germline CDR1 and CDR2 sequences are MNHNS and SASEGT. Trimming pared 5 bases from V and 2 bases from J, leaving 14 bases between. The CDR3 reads CASSPTGRFTDTQYF. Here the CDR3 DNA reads TGTGCCAGCAGTCCGACAGGGAGGTTCACAGATACGCAGTATTTT.

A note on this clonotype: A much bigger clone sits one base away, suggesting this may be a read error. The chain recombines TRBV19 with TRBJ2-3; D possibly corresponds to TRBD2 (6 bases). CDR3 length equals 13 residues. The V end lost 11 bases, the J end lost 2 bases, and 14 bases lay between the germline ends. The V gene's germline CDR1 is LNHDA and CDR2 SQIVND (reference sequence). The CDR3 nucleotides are TGTGCCGCCCGGAGGGAAGACACAGATACGCAGTATTTT. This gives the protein CAARREDTDTQYF.

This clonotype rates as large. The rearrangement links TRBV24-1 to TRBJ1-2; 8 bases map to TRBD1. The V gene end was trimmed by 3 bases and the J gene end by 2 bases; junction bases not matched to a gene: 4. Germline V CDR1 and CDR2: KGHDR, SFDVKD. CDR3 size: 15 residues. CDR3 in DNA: TGTGCCACCAGTGATGGACAGGGTGTGAACTATGGCTACACCTTC. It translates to CATSDGQGVNYGYTF.

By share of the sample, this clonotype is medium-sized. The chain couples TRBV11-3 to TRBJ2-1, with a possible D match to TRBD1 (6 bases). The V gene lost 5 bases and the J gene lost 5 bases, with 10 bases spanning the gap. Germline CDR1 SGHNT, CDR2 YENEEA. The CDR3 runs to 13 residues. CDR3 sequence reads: CASSRTDDNEQFF. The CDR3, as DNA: TGTGCCAGCAGCCGGACAGACGACAATGAGCAGTTCTTC.

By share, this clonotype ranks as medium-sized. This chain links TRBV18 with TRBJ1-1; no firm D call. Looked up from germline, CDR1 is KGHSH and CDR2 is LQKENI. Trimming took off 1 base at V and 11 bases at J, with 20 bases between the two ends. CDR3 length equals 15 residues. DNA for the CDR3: TGTGCCAGCTCACCACTCGGTCCGGGAAGGAGTAAGGCTTTCTTT. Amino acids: CASSPLGPGRSKAFF.

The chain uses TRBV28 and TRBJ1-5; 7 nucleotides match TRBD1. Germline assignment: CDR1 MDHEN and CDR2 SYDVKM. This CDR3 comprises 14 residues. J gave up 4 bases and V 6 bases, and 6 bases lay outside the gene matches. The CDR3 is CASSSDRENQPQHF. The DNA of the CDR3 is TGTGCCAGCAGCTCAGACAGGGAGAATCAGCCCCAGCATTTT.

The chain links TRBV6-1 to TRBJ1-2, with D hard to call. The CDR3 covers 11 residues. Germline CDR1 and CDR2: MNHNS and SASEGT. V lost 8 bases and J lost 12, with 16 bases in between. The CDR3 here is CASFNLLPHTF. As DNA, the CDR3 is TGTGCCAGCTTCAACCTCTTACCCCACACCTTC.

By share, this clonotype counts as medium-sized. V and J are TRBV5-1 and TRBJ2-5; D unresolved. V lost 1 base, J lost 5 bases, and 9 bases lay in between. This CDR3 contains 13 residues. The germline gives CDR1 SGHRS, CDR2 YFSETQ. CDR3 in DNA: TGCGCCAGCAGCTTGTCTGCGTTGGAGACCCAGTACTTC. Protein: CASSLSALETQYF.

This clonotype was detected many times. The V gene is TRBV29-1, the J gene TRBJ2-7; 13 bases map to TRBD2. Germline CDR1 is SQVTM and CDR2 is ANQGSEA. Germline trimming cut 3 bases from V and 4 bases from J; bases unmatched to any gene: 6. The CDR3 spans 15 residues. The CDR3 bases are TGCAGCGTTGAGAGACTAGCGGGGGGTAGGTACGAGCAGTACTTC. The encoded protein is CSVERLAGGRYEQYF.

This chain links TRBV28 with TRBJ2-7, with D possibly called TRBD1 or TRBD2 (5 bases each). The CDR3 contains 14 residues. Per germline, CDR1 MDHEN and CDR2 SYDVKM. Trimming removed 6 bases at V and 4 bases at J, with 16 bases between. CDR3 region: CASSRPSGRYEQYF. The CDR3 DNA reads TGTGCCAGCAGCCGACCCTCGGGGCGATACGAGCAGTACTTC.

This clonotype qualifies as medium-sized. In DNA, the CDR3 is TGCGCCAGCAGCCCCGGACAGGGAACCTACAATGAGCAGTTCTTC. It encodes CASSPGQGTYNEQFF. The V gene is TRBV5-1, the J gene TRBJ2-1, with 8 bases identical to TRBD1. Germline values: CDR1 SGHRS, CDR2 YFSETQ. J lost 2 bases, V lost 4 bases, and 5 bases had no gene match. CDR3 size: 15 residues.

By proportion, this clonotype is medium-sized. The CDR3 here is CAWRVSGSYNEQFF. The CDR3, as DNA: TGTGCCTGGAGGGTGTCTGGCTCCTACAATGAGCAGTTCTTC. V is TRBV30 and J is TRBJ2-1; D is ambiguous. Trimming took 3 bases from V and 0 from J, leaving 9 bases between them. Germline loops: CDR1 GTSNPN, CDR2 SVGIG (reference sequence). This CDR3 has 14 amino acids.

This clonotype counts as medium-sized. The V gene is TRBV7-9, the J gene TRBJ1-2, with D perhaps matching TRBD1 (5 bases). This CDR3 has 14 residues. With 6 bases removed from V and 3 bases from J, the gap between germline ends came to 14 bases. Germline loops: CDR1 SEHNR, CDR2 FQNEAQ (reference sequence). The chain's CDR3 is CASSGIGRDYGYTF. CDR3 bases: TGTGCCAGCAGTGGGATTGGCAGGGACTATGGCTACACCTTC. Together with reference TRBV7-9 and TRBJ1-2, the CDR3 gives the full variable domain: DTGVSQNPRHKITKRGQNVTFRCDPISEHNRLYWYRQTLGQGPEFLTYFQNEAQLEKSRLLSDRFSAERPKGSFSTLEIQRTEQGDSAMYLCASSGIGRDYGYTFGSGTRLTVV.

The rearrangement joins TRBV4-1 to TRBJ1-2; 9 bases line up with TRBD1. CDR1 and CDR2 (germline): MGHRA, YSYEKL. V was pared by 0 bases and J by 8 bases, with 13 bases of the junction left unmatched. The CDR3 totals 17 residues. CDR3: CASSQDLGTGGAEGYTF. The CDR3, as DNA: TGCGCCAGCAGCCAAGATTTGGGCACAGGGGGCGCGGAAGGCTACACCTTC.

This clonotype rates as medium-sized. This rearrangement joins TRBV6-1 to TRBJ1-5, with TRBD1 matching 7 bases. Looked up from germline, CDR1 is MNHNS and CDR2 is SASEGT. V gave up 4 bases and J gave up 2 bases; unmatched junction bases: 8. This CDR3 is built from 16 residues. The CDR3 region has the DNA TGTGCCAGCAGTGCTCAGGGGGTTGGGGGCAATCAGCCCCAGCATTTT. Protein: CASSAQGVGGNQPQHF.

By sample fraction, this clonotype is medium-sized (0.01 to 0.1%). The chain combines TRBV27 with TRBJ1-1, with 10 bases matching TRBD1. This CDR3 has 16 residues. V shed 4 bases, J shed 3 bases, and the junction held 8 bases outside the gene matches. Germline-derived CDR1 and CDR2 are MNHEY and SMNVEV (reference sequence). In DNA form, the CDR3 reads TGTGCCAGCAGTTCCCGACAGGGGGCGACGGACACTGAAGCTTTCTTT. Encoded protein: CASSSRQGATDTEAFF.

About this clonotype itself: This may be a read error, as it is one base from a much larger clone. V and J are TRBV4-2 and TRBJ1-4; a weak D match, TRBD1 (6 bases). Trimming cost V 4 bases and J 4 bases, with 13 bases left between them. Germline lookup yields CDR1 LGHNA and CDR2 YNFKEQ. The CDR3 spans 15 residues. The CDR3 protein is CASSRMGHFNEKLFF. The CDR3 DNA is TGTGCCAGCAGCCGGATGGGACATTTTAATGAAAAACTGTTTTTT.

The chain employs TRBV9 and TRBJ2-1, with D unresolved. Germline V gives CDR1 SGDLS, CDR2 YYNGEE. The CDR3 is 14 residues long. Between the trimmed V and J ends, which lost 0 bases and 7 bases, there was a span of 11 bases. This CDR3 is CASSVVGRDNEQFF. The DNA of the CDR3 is TGTGCCAGCAGCGTAGTAGGCCGAGATAATGAGCAGTTCTTC. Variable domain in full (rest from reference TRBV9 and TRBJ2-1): DSGVTQTPKHLITATGQRVTLRCSPRSGDLSVYWYQQSLDQGLQFLIQYYNGEERAKGNILERFSAQQFPDLHSELNLSSLELGDSALYFCASSVVGRDNEQFFGPGTRLTVL.

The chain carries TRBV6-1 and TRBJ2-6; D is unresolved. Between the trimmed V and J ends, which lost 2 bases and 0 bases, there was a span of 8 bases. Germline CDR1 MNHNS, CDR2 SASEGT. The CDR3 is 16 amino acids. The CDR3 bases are TGTGCCAGCAGTGAACTCGTGTCCTCTGGGGCCAACGTCCTGACTTTC. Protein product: CASSELVSSGANVLTF.

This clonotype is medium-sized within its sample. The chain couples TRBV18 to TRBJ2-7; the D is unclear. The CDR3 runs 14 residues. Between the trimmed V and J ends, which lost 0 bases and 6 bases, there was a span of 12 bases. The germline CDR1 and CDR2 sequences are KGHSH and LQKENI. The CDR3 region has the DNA TGTGCCAGCTCACCACCGTCAGGCTTGGGCGAGCAGTACTTC. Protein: CASSPPSGLGEQYF.

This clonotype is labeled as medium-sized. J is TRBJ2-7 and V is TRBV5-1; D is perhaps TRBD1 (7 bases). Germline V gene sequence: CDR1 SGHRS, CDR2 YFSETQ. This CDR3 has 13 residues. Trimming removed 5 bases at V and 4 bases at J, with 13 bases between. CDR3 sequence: CASRETGRYEQYF. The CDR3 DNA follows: TGCGCCAGCAGGGAGACAGGGAGGTACGAGCAGTACTTC.

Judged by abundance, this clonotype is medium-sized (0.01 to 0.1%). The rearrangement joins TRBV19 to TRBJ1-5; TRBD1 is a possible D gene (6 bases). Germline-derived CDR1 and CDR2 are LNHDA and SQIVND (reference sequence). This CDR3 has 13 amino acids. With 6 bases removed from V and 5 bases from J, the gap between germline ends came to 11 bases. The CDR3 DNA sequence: TGTGCCAGTAGAGCGGGACAACATCAGCCCCAGCATTTT. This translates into CASRAGQHQPQHF.